A selection of T cell receptor beta chains follows, all from one sample in a study of blood T cell repertoires in COVID-19. Clones were sequenced by immunoSEQ multiplex PCR, and TCRdb holds only the in-frame ones, with some missing. In the table there are some 210,000 clones, 92% of which are singletons. Sequencing was done on a sample of peripheral blood. The receptors originated from a man aged 30-40 years with acute or convalescent COVID-19. Both conserved end residues are trimmed from each CDR3.

J gene: TRBJ2-3
V gene: TRBV12-5
CDR3 protein: ASGLGLAGGDTQY

J gene: TRBJ1-1
V gene: TRBV29-1
CDR3 protein: SASWGQTEAF

J gene: TRBJ1-1
V gene: TRBV6-4
CDR3 protein: ASSDRGSGTTEAF

J gene: TRBJ1-5
V gene: TRBV5-1
CDR3 protein: ASSYESGSNQPQH

J gene: TRBJ2-1
V gene: TRBV28
CDR3 protein: ASSAWTSGNEQF

J gene: TRBJ1-1
V gene: TRBV27
CDR3 protein: ASSLGTGDAF

J gene: TRBJ1-6
V gene: TRBV4-1
CDR3 protein: ASSQGQGTNSPLH

J gene: TRBJ1-5
V gene: TRBV18
CDR3 protein: ASSDWETNQPQH

J gene: TRBJ2-1
V gene: TRBV7-2
CDR3 protein: ASSWTDDNEQF

J gene: TRBJ1-2
V gene: TRBV2
CDR3 protein: ASSDSWRYGYT

J gene: TRBJ1-5
V gene: TRBV21-1
CDR3 protein: ASRYLEARGPLNQPQH

J gene: TRBJ1-1
V gene: TRBV30
CDR3 protein: AWSPWDSPMNTEAF

J gene: TRBJ1-2
V gene: TRBV29-1
CDR3 protein: SVEGRGRGYGYT

J gene: TRBJ2-7
V gene: TRBV28
CDR3 protein: ASSLLPPGRPVEQY

J gene: TRBJ1-1
V gene: TRBV6-5
CDR3 protein: ASNNRGSEAF

J gene: TRBJ2-2
V gene: TRBV7-9
CDR3 protein: ASSFRTGGNSGELF

J gene: TRBJ1-3
V gene: TRBV6-5
CDR3 protein: ASSLGQANTIY

J gene: TRBJ2-7
V gene: TRBV5-4
CDR3 protein: ASSFPDRRDYEQY

J gene: TRBJ1-3
V gene: TRBV11-2
CDR3 protein: ASSLRSSGNTIY

J gene: TRBJ1-2
V gene: TRBV7-6
CDR3 protein: ASSLDSYGYT

J gene: TRBJ2-3
V gene: TRBV5-1
CDR3 protein: ASSLEAGVSDTQY

J gene: TRBJ2-2
V gene: TRBV9
CDR3 protein: ASSAPKGGSNTGELF

J gene: TRBJ1-2
V gene: TRBV30
CDR3 protein: AWMRYYGYT

J gene: TRBJ2-1
V gene: TRBV28
CDR3 protein: ASLTSGGHNEQF

J gene: TRBJ2-7
V gene: TRBV30
CDR3 protein: AWTWGQPNYEQY

J gene: TRBJ2-3
V gene: TRBV2
CDR3 protein: ASNSRDRGADTQY

J gene: TRBJ2-2
V gene: TRBV5-1
CDR3 protein: ASGTPGNGELF

J gene: TRBJ2-2
V gene: TRBV5-1
CDR3 protein: ASRRGDRGRDTGELF

J gene: TRBJ2-3
V gene: TRBV18
CDR3 protein: ASSPRGPGADTQY

J gene: TRBJ1-5
V gene: TRBV28
CDR3 protein: ASSFKGKGVQPQH

J gene: TRBJ2-1
V gene: TRBV4-1
CDR3 protein: ASSSGTGPYNEQF

J gene: TRBJ1-2
V gene: TRBV5-1
CDR3 protein: ASSLGTGTGYT

J gene: TRBJ1-2
V gene: TRBV3-1/TRBV3-2
CDR3 protein: ASSQDRVGYGYT

J gene: TRBJ1-2
V gene: TRBV3-1/TRBV3-2
CDR3 protein: ASSQDRTGVRLVYGYT

J gene: TRBJ2-2
V gene: TRBV19
CDR3 protein: ATTRGANTGELF

J gene: TRBJ2-7
V gene: TRBV30
CDR3 protein: AWHRQNSYEQY

J gene: TRBJ2-3
V gene: TRBV9
CDR3 protein: ASSVGSGGSSVATDTQY

J gene: TRBJ1-3
V gene: TRBV29-1
CDR3 protein: SVREGAGNTIY

J gene: TRBJ2-2
V gene: TRBV5-6
CDR3 protein: ASSGGTSGSINTGELF

J gene: TRBJ1-5
V gene: TRBV18
CDR3 protein: ASSQGLSEPQH